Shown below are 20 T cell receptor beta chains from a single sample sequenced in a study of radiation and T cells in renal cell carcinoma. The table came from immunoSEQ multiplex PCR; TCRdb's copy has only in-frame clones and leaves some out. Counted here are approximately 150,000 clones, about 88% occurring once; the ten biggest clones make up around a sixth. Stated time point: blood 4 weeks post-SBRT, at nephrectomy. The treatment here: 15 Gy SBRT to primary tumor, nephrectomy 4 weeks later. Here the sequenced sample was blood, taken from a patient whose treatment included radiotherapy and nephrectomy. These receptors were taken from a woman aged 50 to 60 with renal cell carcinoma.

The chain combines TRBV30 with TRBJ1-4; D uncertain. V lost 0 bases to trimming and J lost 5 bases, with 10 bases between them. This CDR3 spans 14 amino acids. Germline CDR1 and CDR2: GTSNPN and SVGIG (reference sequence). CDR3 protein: CAWSVRRANEKLFF. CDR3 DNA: TGTGCCTGGAGTGTAAGGAGAGCAAATGAAAAACTGTTTTTT.

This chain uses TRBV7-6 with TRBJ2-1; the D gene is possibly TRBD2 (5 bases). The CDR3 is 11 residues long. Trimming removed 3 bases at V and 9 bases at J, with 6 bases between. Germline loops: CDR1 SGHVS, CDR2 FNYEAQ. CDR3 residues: CASSFEGEQFF. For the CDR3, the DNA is TGTGCCAGCAGCTTTGAGGGTGAGCAGTTCTTC. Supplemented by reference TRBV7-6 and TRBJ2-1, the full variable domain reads GAGVSQSPRYKVTKRGQDVALRCDPISGHVSLYWYRQALGQGPEFLTYFNYEAQQDKSGLPNDRFSAERPEGSISTLTIQRTEQRDSAMYRCASSFEGEQFFGPGTRLTVL.

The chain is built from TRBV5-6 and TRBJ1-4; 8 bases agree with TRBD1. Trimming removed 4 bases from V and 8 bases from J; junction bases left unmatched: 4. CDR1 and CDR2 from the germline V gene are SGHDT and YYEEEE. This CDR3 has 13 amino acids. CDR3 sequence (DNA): TGTGCCAGCAGCCACCGGGACAGGGAAAAACTGTTTTTT. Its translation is CASSHRDREKLFF.

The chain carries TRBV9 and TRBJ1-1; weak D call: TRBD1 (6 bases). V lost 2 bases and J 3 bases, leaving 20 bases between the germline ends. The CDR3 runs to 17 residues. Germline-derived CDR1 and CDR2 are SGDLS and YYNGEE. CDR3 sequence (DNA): TGTGCCAGCAGCGTTTACACAGGGAGTAGGTCTGACACTGAAGCTTTCTTT. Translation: CASSVYTGSRSDTEAFF.

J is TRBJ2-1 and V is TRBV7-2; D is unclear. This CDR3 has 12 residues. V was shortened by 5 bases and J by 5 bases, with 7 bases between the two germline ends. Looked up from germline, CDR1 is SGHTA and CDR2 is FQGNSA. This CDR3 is CASSPFNNEQFF. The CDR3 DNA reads TGTGCCAGCAGCCCCTTTAACAATGAGCAGTTCTTC.

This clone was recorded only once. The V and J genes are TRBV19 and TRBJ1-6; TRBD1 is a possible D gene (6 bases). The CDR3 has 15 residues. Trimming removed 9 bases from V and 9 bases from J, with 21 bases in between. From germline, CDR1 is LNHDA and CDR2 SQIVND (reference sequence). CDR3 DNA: TGTGCCAGCCGTAGTAGAGGGGGGGAGGGTTCACCCCTCCACTTT. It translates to CASRSRGGEGSPLHF.

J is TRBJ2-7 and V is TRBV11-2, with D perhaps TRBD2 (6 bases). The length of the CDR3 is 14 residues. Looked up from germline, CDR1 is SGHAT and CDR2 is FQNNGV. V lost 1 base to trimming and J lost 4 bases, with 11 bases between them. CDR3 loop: CASSLGPGVYEQYF. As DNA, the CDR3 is TGTGCCAGCAGCTTAGGTCCGGGGGTGTACGAGCAGTACTTC.

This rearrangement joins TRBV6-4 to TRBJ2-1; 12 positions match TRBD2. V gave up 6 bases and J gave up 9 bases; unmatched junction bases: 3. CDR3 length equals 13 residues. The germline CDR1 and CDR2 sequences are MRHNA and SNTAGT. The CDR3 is CASRTSGSGEQFF. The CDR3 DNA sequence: TGTGCCAGCAGGACTAGCGGGAGTGGTGAGCAGTTCTTC.

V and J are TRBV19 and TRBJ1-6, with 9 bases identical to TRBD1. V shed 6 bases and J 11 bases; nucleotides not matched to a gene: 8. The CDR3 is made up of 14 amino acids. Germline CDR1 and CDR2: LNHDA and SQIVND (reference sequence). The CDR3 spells CASRWRDRETPLHF. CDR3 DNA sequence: TGTGCCAGTAGATGGCGGGACAGGGAAACACCCCTCCACTTT.

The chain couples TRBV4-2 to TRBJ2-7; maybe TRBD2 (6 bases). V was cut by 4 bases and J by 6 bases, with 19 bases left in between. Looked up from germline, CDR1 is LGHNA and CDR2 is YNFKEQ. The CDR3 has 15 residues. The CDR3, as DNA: TGTGCCAGCAGCCGAGAACTCAGGGAGGAGATCGAGCAGTACTTC. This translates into CASSRELREEIEQYF.

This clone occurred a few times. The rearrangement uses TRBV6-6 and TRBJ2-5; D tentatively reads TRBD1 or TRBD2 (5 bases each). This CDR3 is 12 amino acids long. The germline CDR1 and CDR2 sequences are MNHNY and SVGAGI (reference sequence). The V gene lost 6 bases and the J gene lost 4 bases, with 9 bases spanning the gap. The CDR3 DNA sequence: TGTGCCAGCAGCCGGGACGCAGAGACCCAGTACTTC. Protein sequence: CASSRDAETQYF.

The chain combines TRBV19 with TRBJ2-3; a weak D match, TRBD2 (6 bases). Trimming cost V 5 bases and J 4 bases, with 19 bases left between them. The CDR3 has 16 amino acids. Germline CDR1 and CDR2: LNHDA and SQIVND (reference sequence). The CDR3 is CASSPKGRDASDTQYF. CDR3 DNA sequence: TGTGCCAGTAGTCCTAAAGGGCGGGACGCTTCAGATACGCAGTATTTT.

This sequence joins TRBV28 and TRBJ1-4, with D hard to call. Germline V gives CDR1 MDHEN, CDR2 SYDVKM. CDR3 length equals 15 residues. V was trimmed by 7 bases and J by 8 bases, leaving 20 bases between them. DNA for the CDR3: TGTGCCAGCATTTCGACTTCTGGGTCACGGGAAAAACTGTTTTTT. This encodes CASISTSGSREKLFF.

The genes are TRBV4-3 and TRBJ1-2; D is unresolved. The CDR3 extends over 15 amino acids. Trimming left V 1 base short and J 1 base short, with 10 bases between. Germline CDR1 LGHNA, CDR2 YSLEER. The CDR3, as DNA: TGCGCCAGCAGCCAAGGAGGAGGCCTTAACTATGGCTACACCTTC. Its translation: CASSQGGGLNYGYTF.

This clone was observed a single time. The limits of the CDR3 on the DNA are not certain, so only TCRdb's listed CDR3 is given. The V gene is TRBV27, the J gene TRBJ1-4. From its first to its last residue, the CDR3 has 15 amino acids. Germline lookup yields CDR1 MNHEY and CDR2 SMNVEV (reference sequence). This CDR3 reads CASSSSGSLDEKLFF.

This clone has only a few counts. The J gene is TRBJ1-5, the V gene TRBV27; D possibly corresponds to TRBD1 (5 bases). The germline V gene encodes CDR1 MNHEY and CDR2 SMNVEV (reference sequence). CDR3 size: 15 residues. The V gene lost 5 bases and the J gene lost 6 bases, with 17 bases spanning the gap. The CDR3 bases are TGTGCCAGCAGTCTTGGTTCAGGGCTGGGTCAGCCCCAGCATTTT. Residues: CASSLGSGLGQPQHF.

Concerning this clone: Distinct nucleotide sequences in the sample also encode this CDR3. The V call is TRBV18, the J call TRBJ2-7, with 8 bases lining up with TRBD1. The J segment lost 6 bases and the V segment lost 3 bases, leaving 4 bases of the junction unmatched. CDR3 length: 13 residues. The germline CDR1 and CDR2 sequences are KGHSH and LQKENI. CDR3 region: CASSPDREVEQYF. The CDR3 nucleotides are TGTGCCAGCTCACCGGACAGGGAGGTCGAGCAGTACTTC.

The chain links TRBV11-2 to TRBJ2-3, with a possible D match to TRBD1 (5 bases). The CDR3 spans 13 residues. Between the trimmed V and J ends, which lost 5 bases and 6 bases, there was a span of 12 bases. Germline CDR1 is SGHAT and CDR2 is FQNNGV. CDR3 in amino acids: CASSPEWGDTQYF. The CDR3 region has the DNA TGTGCCAGCAGCCCCGAATGGGGCGATACGCAGTATTTT.

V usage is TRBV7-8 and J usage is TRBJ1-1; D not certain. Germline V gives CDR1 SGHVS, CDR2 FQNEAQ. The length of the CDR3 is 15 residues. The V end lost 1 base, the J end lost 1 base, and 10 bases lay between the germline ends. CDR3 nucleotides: TGTGCCAGCAGCTTAGGAAACAGACAGAACACTGAAGCTTTCTTT. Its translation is CASSLGNRQNTEAFF.

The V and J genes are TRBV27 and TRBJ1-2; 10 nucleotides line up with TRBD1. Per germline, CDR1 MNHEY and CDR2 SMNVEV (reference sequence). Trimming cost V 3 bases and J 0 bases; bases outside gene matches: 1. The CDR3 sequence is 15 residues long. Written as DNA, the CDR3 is TGTGCCAGCAGTTTCGGGACAGGGGCTAACTATGGCTACACCTTC. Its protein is CASSFGTGANYGYTF.